Listed here are 4 T cell receptor beta chains from one sample, sequenced in a study of blood T cell repertoires in COVID-19. Generated by immunoSEQ multiplex PCR, the TCRdb table keeps only in-frame clones and is missing some. Among 290,000 or so clones, more than 85% were seen once, and the ten largest hold 1% to 1.5%. Sequencing was done on a sample of peripheral blood. Receptor source: a man in his 70s with acute or convalescent COVID-19.

This clone was picked up one time. The rearrangement uses TRBV5-4 and TRBJ2-5; possible D gene TRBD2, 6 bases. The CDR3 contains 16 residues. V dropped 0 bases and J dropped 5 bases, with 17 bases sitting between them. Per the germline V gene, CDR1 is SGHNT and CDR2 is YYREEE (reference sequence). The CDR3 region has the DNA TGTGCCAGCAGCTTGGATCTGGACTACGGGGCCGAGACCCAGTACTTC. Its translation: CASSLDLDYGAETQYF.

This clone was detected only a few times. The CDR3 nucleotides are TGCGCCAGCAGCCAAGACAGGGGGCCTAAACTGTTTTTT. Its protein is CASSQDRGPKLFF. This chain uses TRBV4-1 with TRBJ1-4, with 8 bases that match TRBD1. V lost 0 bases to trimming and J lost 11 bases; unmatched junction nucleotides: 2. Germline V gene lookup returns CDR1 MGHRA and CDR2 YSYEKL. This CDR3 spans 13 amino acids.

CDR3 sequence: CASSDRTGGNQPQHF. CDR3 nucleotide sequence: TGTGCCAGCAGTGATCGGACAGGTGGAAATCAGCCCCAGCATTTT. The chain uses TRBV6-7 and TRBJ1-5, with 7 bases identical to TRBD1. TRBV6-7 is an open reading frame, and its role is uncertain. CDR3 length: 15 residues. Trimming took 5 bases from V and 4 from J; bases not matched to a gene: 8.

V is TRBV5-1 and J is TRBJ2-4; possible D gene TRBD2, 6 bases. Germline V gene data show CDR1 as SGHRS and CDR2 as YFSETQ. Trimming took 7 bases from V and 8 from J, leaving 19 bases between them. The CDR3 is 14 amino acids. In nucleotides, the CDR3 is TGCGCCAGCCGACTAGACGTTTCGCGGGACATTCAGTACTTC. This translates into CASRLDVSRDIQYF.